A selection of T cell receptor beta chains follows, all from one sample in a study of T cell repertoires in cytomegalovirus infection. One entry per CDR3 protein, called by TCRdb with MiXCR from the reads. Of hundreds of thousands of distinct CDR3 sequences detected, around 24% appear once; the ten largest clones hold approximately 8.2%. Specimen: CD8+ T cells from PBMCs. The receptors shown here come from a human donor in good health (CMV status not recorded). Some clones in this sample may be carry-over from other donors' samples. Both conserved end residues are part of each CDR3. Fields, in order: clone size, J gene, V gene, D gene, CDR3 DNA, CDR3 protein. The D gene is left open where the match is weak. Expanded clones are given a class, and other clones once, few, many or no size at all.

clone size: many; J gene: TRBJ2-1; V gene: TRBV7-9; D gene: TRBD2; CDR3 DNA: TGTGCCAGCAGCTTAGCGCCCCAAGCTAGCGGATACAATGAGCAGTTCTTC; CDR3 protein: CASSLAPQASGYNEQFF
clone size: few; J gene: TRBJ2-2; V gene: TRBV6-2/TRBV6-3; D gene: NA; CDR3 DNA: TGTGCCAGCACTGACCCCACCGGGGAGCTGTTTTTT; CDR3 protein: CASTDPTGELFF
clone size: NA; J gene: TRBJ2-3; V gene: TRBV28; D gene: TRBD2; CDR3 DNA: TGTGCCAGCAGTCCCTTAGGGGCGGGGGGTACAGATACGCAGTATTTT; CDR3 protein: CASSPLGAGGTDTQYF
clone size: few; J gene: TRBJ2-3; V gene: TRBV5-1; D gene: NA; CDR3 DNA: TGCGCCAGCAGCTTGGCCCGAAGCCACAGTGCAGATACGCAGTATTTT; CDR3 protein: CASSLARSHSADTQYF
clone size: few; J gene: TRBJ2-1; V gene: TRBV2; D gene: NA; CDR3 DNA: TGTGCCAGCAGTGAATTGAGGAATGAGCAGTTCTTC; CDR3 protein: CASSELRNEQFF
clone size: few; J gene: TRBJ2-5; V gene: TRBV15; D gene: TRBD1; CDR3 DNA: TGTGCCACCAGCAGAGATTCGGGACAGGGGAGACAAGAGACCCAGTACTTC; CDR3 protein: CATSRDSGQGRQETQYF
clone size: NA; J gene: TRBJ2-1; V gene: TRBV19; D gene: NA; CDR3 DNA: TGTGCCAGTAGTATTGGAGGGGGCGGGTACAATGAGCAGTTCTTC; CDR3 protein: CASSIGGGGYNEQFF
clone size: few; J gene: TRBJ2-7; V gene: TRBV20-1; D gene: NA; CDR3 DNA: TGCAGTGCTAGAGATATCCGGGGTGGGGCCTACGAGCAGTACTTC; CDR3 protein: CSARDIRGGAYEQYF
clone size: NA; J gene: TRBJ1-1; V gene: TRBV29-1; D gene: TRBD1; CDR3 DNA: TGCAGCGTTGAAGACCCCGGGACAGGCTCGGGGACTGAAGCTTTCTTT; CDR3 protein: CSVEDPGTGSGTEAFF
clone size: NA; J gene: TRBJ1-2; V gene: TRBV7-9; D gene: NA; CDR3 DNA: TGTGCCAGCAGCGCCGGGGGTAACTATGGCTACACCTTC; CDR3 protein: CASSAGGNYGYTF
clone size: NA; J gene: TRBJ1-1; V gene: TRBV28; D gene: TRBD1; CDR3 DNA: TGTGCCAGCAGTTTATTCGGACAGGGAACTGAAGCTTTCTTT; CDR3 protein: CASSLFGQGTEAFF
clone size: few; J gene: TRBJ2-4; V gene: TRBV14; D gene: NA; CDR3 DNA: TGTGCCAGCAGCCAAGTCGGGGGGCGCGCGGACATTCAGTACTTC; CDR3 protein: CASSQVGGRADIQYF
clone size: NA; J gene: TRBJ2-5; V gene: TRBV7-9; D gene: NA; CDR3 DNA: TGTGCCAGCAGCTTGACGAGGGAGCTTCGGAAAGAGACCCAGTACTTC; CDR3 protein: CASSLTRELRKETQYF
clone size: NA; J gene: TRBJ2-3; V gene: TRBV10-3; D gene: NA; CDR3 DNA: TGTGCCGTTTTACCGGAAGCAGCAGATACGCAGTATTTT; CDR3 protein: CAVLPEAADTQYF
clone size: many; J gene: TRBJ2-7; V gene: TRBV12-5; D gene: NA; CDR3 DNA: TGTGCTAGTGGTCCCCCGGGGGCCGAGCAGTACTTC; CDR3 protein: CASGPPGAEQYF
clone size: few; J gene: TRBJ1-1; V gene: TRBV6-6; D gene: NA; CDR3 DNA: TGTGCCAGTGCGGGGGAGATTGGAGAACATGACACTGAAGCTTTCTTT; CDR3 protein: CASAGEIGEHDTEAFF
clone size: NA; J gene: TRBJ1-2; V gene: TRBV20-1; D gene: TRBD1; CDR3 DNA: TGCAGTGCTAGAGCTCCGGGACAGGTTAACTATGGCTACACCTTC; CDR3 protein: CSARAPGQVNYGYTF
clone size: NA; J gene: TRBJ2-1; V gene: TRBV10-3; D gene: NA; CDR3 DNA: TGTGCCATCAGTGGGGACCGTGCATACAATGAGCAGTTCTTC; CDR3 protein: CAISGDRAYNEQFF